The clone carrying this TCR beta chain showed up many times. Its cognate antigen is unknown. The data are from a study of T-cell reconstitution after alpha-beta-depleted transplantation in children. Study outcomes and limitations: After transplant, high TCRbeta diversity at day 60 in some patients arose from surviving recipient T cells and thymic progenitors. Diversity and T-cell counts at one year after transplant derived mostly from new T cells. The origin of alpha-beta T cells about two months after transplant was reportedly several hundred expanded graft clones.

Preparation of the TCRbeta library used unique molecular identifiers. MiXCR was run by TCRdb on the PCR reads, yielding one entry per CDR3 protein. The data show around 450,000 distinct CDR3 sequences, with approximately 10% seen just once and around 2% held by the top ten. The CDR3 has 14 residues. V lost 4 bases and J lost 4, with 11 bases in between. The specimen comprised PBMCs, sampled before TCRalphabeta/CD19-depleted stem cell transplant. The TCR was taken from a child aged 2-9 years with inherited bone marrow failure, due to receive a stem cell transplant. The V and J genes are TRBV23-1 and TRBJ2-1; D gene ambiguous. TRBV23-1 is classed as an ORF, of uncertain function. The CDR3 sequence is CASSPRRRYNEQFF. The CDR3 DNA sequence: TGCGCCAGCAGTCCTCGGAGACGTTACAATGAGCAGTTCTTC.